This T cell receptor (beta chain) stems from a study of T cell repertoires in cytomegalovirus infection. The CDR3 spans 14 residues. The ends lost 3 bases at V and 6 bases at J; junction bases unmatched: 7. Germline CDR1 is WSHSY and CDR2 is SAAADI. Turning to this clonotype: What it recognizes is unknown.

Using its own MiXCR run on the reads, TCRdb lists one record per CDR3 protein. The table lists about 920,000 distinct CDR3 sequences, 31% of them singletons. The source is a human donor in good health (CMV status not recorded). Some clones in this sample may be carry-over from other donors' samples. The chain is built from TRBV10-2 and TRBJ1-2, with TRBD1 matching 7 bases. This sample comprised cultured CD8+ T cells from PBMCs, obtained from culture after CMV antigen stimulation. CDR3 residues: CASSDRAGGNGYTF. The CDR3 region has the DNA TGCGCCAGCAGTGATCGGGCAGGGGGAAATGGCTACACCTTC.